These T cell receptor beta chains were read from a single sample in a study of T cell repertoires in cytomegalovirus infection. MiXCR, applied by TCRdb to the reads, yields one record per CDR3 protein. The sample gives 300,000 to 400,000 distinct CDR3 sequences, more than 8% of which show up once; around 4% is in the top ten. Material: PBMCs. Receptor source: a human donor in good health (CMV status not recorded). Some clones in this sample may be carry-over from other donors' samples. The CDR3 runs from the conserved cysteine through the conserved F or W. The D gene is left open where the match is weak. Not all rows give a size; the values are once, few, many and, for expanded clones, a class.

TGCGCCAGCAGCTTGAACGCAAATAATTCACCCCTCCACTTT CASSLNANNSPLHF TRBV5-1 NA TRBJ1-6 NA
TGCAGCGTTGAAGATACAGGGAATGGCTACACCTTC CSVEDTGNGYTF TRBV29-1 NA TRBJ1-2 NA
TGTGCCAGCAGTTTGGGAGAAATGTCCTACGAGCAGTACTTC CASSLGEMSYEQYF TRBV6-2/TRBV6-3 few TRBJ2-7 NA
TGTGCAGGGGGGGACTACCCTTACAATGAGCAGTTCTTC CAGGDYPYNEQFF TRBV6-2/TRBV6-3 NA TRBJ2-1 NA
TGTGCCAGCAGCTTAGGACGGCACATGAACACTGAAGCTTTCTTT CASSLGRHMNTEAFF TRBV7-2 many TRBJ1-1 NA
TGCAGCGTTCGGCGGGGGGAGTGGCTCAATGAGCAGTTCTTC CSVRRGEWLNEQFF TRBV29-1 NA TRBJ2-1 TRBD2
TGTGCCAGTAGTATTCGGGAGGGCCGCCCCACCGGGGAGCTGTTTTTT CASSIREGRPTGELFF TRBV19 many TRBJ2-2 TRBD2
TGTGCCAGCAGTGTAAGACAGGGGGCAAGAGGCTACACCTTC CASSVRQGARGYTF TRBV25-1 NA TRBJ1-2 TRBD1
TGTGCCAGCAGCTTAACGGGCGGGAGCTGGTACGAGCAGTACTTC CASSLTGGSWYEQYF TRBV7-9 few TRBJ2-7 TRBD2
TGTGCCAGCAGCCCGGGACAGTCCTTACTCTACGAGCAGTACTTC CASSPGQSLLYEQYF TRBV7-2 many TRBJ2-7 TRBD1
TGTGCCAGCAGTGAAGCAAGGTCGTACCAAGAGACCCAGTACTTC CASSEARSYQETQYF TRBV6-1 few TRBJ2-5 NA
TGTGCCAGCAGTCAACAGGGGGCCTACAATGAGCAGTACTTC CASSQQGAYNEQYF TRBV27 NA TRBJ2-7 TRBD1
TGTGCCAGCAGCTTAGGAGGTCCGGCAGGGCTAAAATTCATCCTACGGGAGATCGAGCAGTACTTC CASSLGGPAGLKFILREIEQYF TRBV7-2 few TRBJ2-7 NA
TGTGCCAGCAGTGCTCAGACCCATAGCAATCAGCCCCAGCATTTT CASSAQTHSNQPQHF TRBV12-3/TRBV12-4 NA TRBJ1-5 NA
TGTGCCAGCAGTCGCTCCAGGGTCCCCTTTAATGAAAAACTGTTTTTT CASSRSRVPFNEKLFF TRBV12-3/TRBV12-4 few TRBJ1-4 NA
TGTGCCAGCAGCTTTCAACCTAGCAGGCACAATGAGCAGTTCTTC CASSFQPSRHNEQFF TRBV7-2 many TRBJ2-1 NA
TGTGCCAGCAGCTTAGCGGCTGAAAAACTGTTTTTT CASSLAAEKLFF TRBV7-8 many TRBJ1-4 NA
TGTGCCAGCAGCTTATTTCTAGGTAAAGTTTCTAACAATGAGCAGTTCTTC CASSLFLGKVSNNEQFF TRBV7-2 many TRBJ2-1 NA
TGTGCCAGCAGTGGCCGGGACAGGGGGCGCAACACTGAAGCTTTCTTT CASSGRDRGRNTEAFF TRBV12-3/TRBV12-4 NA TRBJ1-1 TRBD1
TGTGCCAGCAGACTTAGCGGGAGGGCCGATGATACGCAGTATTTT CASRLSGRADDTQYF TRBV7-6 NA TRBJ2-3 TRBD2
TGTGCCAGCAGTTTGGGGCCAGGGACCCCCTACGAGCAGTACTTC CASSLGPGTPYEQYF TRBV27 few TRBJ2-7 NA
TGTGCCAGCAGCCAAGAGATCCGGAAGCGGTACAATGAGCAGTTCTTC CASSQEIRKRYNEQFF TRBV14 few TRBJ2-1 NA
TGTGCCAGCACTGACACTTATAATTCACCCCTCCACTTT CASTDTYNSPLHF TRBV19 once TRBJ1-6 NA
TGTGCCAGCAGCCCCTCCCAGGACAGGAAATCACCCCTCCACTTT CASSPSQDRKSPLHF TRBV7-9 few TRBJ1-6 TRBD1
TGTGCTAGTGGTTTGGGGATGGACGAGCAGTACTTC CASGLGMDEQYF TRBV12-5 NA TRBJ2-7 NA
TGTGCCAGTAGTCCCTATAGCGGTCTCTCCTACAATGAGCAGTTCTTC CASSPYSGLSYNEQFF TRBV19 NA TRBJ2-1 NA
TGCAGTGCTAGAGATGAGGCGGGGGAGACCCAGTACTTC CSARDEAGETQYF TRBV20-1 NA TRBJ2-5 NA
TGTGCCAGCACCATGACTACCCCAGGGGGCGAGGGCTACGAGCAGTACTTC CASTMTTPGGEGYEQYF TRBV28 many TRBJ2-7 TRBD1
TGTGCCAGCAGCCCGGGGGGCAGCGGGACCTACAATGAGCAGTTCTTC CASSPGGSGTYNEQFF TRBV9 NA TRBJ2-1 NA
TGTGCCAGCAGTTTTCGTCTCCAAAATTACTCCTACGAGCAGTACTTC CASSFRLQNYSYEQYF TRBV6-8 few TRBJ2-7 NA
TGTGCCAGCAGCATAGGAACTAGCGGGAGTTTGTACGAGCAGTACTTC CASSIGTSGSLYEQYF TRBV7-6 few TRBJ2-7 TRBD2
TGCAGCGTTGTGGGTAGCGGGAGGGCCAAAGGGTCCTACGAGCAGTACTTC CSVVGSGRAKGSYEQYF TRBV29-1 NA TRBJ2-7 TRBD2
TGTGCCAGCAGTTTAGCGGTTCAACTGTGGGTCCAGCCCCAGCATTTT CASSLAVQLWVQPQHF TRBV28 many TRBJ1-5 NA
TGCGCCAGCAGCCAGGAGGCCGCCCAGTGGGAGACCCAGTACTTC CASSQEAAQWETQYF TRBV4-3 few TRBJ2-5 NA
TGTGCCAGCAGCTTGTCTACGGGCTCAATGCAGTATTTT CASSLSTGSMQYF TRBV7-2 many TRBJ2-3 NA
TGTGCCAGCACAATGATCACAGGGGCGGGCAATGAGCAGTTCTTC CASTMITGAGNEQFF TRBV7-2 many TRBJ2-1 TRBD1
TGTGCCAGCAGCCGTCCGGGGAATGGCTACACCTTC CASSRPGNGYTF TRBV6-5 NA TRBJ1-2 NA
TGTGCCAGCAGTCAAGACAGAGCAGATACGCAGTATTTT CASSQDRADTQYF TRBV12-3/TRBV12-4 many TRBJ2-3 NA
TGTGCCAGCAGCCAAGAGGGGGGCGTTTCACCCCTCCACTTT CASSQEGGVSPLHF TRBV14 few TRBJ1-6 NA
TGTGCCAGCAGTGAGCCATCAGGACTTACCTCGAGGCAGTACTTC CASSEPSGLTSRQYF TRBV28 NA TRBJ2-7 NA
TGTGCCAGCAGTTTGGCTATCACATCCTCCTACGAGCAGTACTTC CASSLAITSSYEQYF TRBV6-6 NA TRBJ2-7 NA